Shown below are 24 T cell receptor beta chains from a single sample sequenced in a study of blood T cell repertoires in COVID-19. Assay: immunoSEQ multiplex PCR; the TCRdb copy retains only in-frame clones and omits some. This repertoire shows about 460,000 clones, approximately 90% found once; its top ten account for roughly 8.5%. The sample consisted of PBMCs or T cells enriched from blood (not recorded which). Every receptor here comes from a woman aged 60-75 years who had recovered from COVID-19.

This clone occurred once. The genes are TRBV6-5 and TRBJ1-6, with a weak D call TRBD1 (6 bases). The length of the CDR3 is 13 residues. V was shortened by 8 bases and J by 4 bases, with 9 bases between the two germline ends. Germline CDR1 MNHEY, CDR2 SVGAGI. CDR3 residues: CASGTNYNSPLHF. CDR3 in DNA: TGTGCCAGCGGGACAAATTATAATTCACCCCTCCACTTT.

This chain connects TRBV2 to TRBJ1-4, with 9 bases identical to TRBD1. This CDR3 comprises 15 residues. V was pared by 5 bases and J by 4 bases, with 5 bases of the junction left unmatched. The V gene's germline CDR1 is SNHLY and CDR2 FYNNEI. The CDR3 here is CASSLQGAGNEKLFF. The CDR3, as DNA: TGTGCCAGCAGTTTACAGGGGGCGGGTAATGAAAAACTGTTTTTT.

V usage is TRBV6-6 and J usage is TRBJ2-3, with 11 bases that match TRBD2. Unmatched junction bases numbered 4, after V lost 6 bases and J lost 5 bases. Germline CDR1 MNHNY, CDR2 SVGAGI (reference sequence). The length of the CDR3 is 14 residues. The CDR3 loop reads CASRLAGGGDTQYF. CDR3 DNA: TGTGCCAGCAGGCTAGCGGGGGGAGGAGATACGCAGTATTTT.

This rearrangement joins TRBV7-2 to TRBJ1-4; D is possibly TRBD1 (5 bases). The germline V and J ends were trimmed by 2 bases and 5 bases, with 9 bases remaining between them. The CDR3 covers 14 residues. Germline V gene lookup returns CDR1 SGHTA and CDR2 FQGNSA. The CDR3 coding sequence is TGTGCCAGCAGCTTAAAGGGGTGGAATGAAAAACTGTTTTTT. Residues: CASSLKGWNEKLFF.

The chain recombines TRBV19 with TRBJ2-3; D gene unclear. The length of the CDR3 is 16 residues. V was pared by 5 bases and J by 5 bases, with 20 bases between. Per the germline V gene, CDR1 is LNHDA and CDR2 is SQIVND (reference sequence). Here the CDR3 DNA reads TGTGCCAGTAGTGACTCTGTTAAGAATAAGAGAGATACGCAGTATTTT. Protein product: CASSDSVKNKRDTQYF.

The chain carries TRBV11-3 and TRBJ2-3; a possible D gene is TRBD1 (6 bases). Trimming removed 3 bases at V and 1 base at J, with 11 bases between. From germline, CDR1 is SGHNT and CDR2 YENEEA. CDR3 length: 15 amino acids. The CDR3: CASSLGAGGTDTQYF. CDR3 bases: TGTGCCAGCAGCTTGGGGGCAGGGGGCACAGATACGCAGTATTTT.

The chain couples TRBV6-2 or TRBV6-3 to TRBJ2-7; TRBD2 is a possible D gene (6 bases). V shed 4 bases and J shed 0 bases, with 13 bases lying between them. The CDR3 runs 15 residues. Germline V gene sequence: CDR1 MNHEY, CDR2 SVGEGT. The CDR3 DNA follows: TGTGCCAGCAGTTCCGGCGGGGTAAGCTCCTACGAGCAGTACGTC. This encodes CASSSGGVSSYEQYV.

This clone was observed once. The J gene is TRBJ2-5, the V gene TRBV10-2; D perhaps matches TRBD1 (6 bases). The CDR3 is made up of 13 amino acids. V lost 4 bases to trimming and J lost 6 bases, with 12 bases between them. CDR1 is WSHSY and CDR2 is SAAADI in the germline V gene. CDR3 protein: CASSVGQGKTQYF. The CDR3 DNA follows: TGCGCCAGCAGTGTCGGGCAGGGGAAGACCCAGTACTTC.

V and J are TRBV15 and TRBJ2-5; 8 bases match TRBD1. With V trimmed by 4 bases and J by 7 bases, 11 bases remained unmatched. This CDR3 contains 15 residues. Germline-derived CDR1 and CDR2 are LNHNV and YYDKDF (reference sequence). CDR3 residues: CATSTSKTGVATQYF. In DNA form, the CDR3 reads TGTGCCACCAGCACTAGCAAGACAGGGGTAGCGACCCAGTACTTC.

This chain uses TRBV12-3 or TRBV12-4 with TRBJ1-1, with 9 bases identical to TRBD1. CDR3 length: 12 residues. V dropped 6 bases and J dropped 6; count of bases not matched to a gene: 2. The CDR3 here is CASSRTGAEAFF. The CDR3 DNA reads TGTGCCAGCAGCCGGACAGGGGCTGAAGCTTTCTTT.

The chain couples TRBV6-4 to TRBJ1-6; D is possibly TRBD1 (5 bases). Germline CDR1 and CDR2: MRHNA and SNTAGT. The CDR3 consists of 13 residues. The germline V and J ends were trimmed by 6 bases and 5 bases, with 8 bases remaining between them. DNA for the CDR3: TGTGCCAGCAGAGGGGCTGATAATTCACCCCTCCACTTT. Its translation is CASRGADNSPLHF.

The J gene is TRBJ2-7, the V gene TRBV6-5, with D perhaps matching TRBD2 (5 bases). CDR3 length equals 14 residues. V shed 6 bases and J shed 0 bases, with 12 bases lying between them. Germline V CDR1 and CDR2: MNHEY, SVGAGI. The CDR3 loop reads CASSSPGDSYEQYF. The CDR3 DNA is TGTGCCAGCAGCTCGCCCGGGGACTCCTACGAGCAGTACTTC.

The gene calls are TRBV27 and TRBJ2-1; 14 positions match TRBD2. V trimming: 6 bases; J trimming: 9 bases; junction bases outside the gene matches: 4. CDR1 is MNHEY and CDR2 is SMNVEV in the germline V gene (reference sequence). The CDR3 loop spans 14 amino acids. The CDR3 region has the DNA TGTGCCAGCAGAGGACTAGCGGGGGGTGGTGAGCAGTTCTTC. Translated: CASRGLAGGGEQFF.

The DNA of the CDR3 is TGCGCCAGCAGCTGGGGACAGGGGTGGAACACCGGGGAGCTGTTTTTT. It yields the protein CASSWGQGWNTGELFF. V usage is TRBV5-1 and J usage is TRBJ2-2; 10 nucleotides agree with TRBD1. This CDR3 spans 16 amino acids. Germline assignment: CDR1 SGHRS and CDR2 YFSETQ. The V gene end was trimmed by 3 bases and the J gene end by 1 base; junction bases not matched to a gene: 3. The full variable domain, rest sourced from reference TRBV5-1 and TRBJ2-2, is KAGVTQTPRYLIKTRGQQVTLSCSPISGHRSVSWYQQTPGQGLQFLFEYFSETQRNKGNFPGRFSGRQFSNSRSEMNVSTLELGDSALYLCASSWGQGWNTGELFFGEGSRLTVL.

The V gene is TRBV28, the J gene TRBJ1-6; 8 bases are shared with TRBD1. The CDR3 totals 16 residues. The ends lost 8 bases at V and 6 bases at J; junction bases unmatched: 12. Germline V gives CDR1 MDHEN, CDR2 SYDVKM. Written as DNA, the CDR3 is TGTGCCAGCGGTCGGCCACAGGGGGTGACTAATTCACCCCTCCACTTT. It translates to CASGRPQGVTNSPLHF.

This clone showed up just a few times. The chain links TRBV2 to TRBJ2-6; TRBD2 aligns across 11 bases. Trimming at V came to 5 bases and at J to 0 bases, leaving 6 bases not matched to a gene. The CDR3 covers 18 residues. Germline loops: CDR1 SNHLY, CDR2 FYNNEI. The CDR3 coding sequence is TGTGCCAGCAGTCAACTAGCGGGGGCATTCTCTGGGGCCAACGTCCTGACTTTC. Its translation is CASSQLAGAFSGANVLTF.

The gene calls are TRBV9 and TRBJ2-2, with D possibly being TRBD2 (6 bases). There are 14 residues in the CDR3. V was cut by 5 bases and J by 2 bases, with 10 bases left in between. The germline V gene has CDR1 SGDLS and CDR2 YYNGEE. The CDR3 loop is CASREGTNTGELFF. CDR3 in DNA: TGTGCCAGCAGGGAGGGCACAAACACCGGGGAGCTGTTTTTT.

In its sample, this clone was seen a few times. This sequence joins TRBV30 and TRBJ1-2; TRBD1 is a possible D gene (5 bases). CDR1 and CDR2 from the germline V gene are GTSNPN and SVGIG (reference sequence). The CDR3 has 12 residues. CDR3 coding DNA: TGTATTCTGGAGGGGACTAACTATGGCTACACCTTC. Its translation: CILEGTNYGYTF.

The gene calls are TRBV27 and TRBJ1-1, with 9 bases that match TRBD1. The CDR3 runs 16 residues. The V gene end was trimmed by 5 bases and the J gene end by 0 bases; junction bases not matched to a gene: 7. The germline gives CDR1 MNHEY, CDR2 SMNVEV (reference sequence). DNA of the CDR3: TGTGCCAGCAGTCAGGGACAGGGAAGGGTGAACACTGAAGCTTTCTTT. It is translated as CASSQGQGRVNTEAFF.

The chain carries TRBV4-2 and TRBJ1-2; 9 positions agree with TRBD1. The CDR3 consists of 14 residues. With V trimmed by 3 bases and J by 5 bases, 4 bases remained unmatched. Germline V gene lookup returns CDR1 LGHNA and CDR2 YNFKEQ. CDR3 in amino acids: CASSQDRGTYGYTF. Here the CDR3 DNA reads TGTGCCAGCAGCCAGGACAGGGGTACATATGGCTACACCTTC.

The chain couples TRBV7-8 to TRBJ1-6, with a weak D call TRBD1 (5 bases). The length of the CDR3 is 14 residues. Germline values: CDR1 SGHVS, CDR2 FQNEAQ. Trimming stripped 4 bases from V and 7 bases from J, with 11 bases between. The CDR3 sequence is CASSYNAGNSPLHF. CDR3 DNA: TGTGCCAGCAGCTATAACGCAGGGAATTCACCCCTCCACTTT.

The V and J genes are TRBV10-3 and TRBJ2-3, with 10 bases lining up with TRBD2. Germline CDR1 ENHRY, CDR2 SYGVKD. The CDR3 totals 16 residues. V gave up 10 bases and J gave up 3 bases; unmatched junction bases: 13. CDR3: CATGPHSGGRTDTQYF. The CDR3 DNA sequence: TGTGCCACAGGTCCCCATAGCGGGGGGAGAACAGATACGCAGTATTTT.

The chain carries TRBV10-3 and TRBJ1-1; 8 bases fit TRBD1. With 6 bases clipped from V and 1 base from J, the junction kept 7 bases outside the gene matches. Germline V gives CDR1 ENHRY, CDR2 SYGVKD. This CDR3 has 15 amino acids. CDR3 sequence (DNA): TGTGCCATCAGCCCGACAGGGGCTACGAACACTGAAGCTTTCTTT. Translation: CAISPTGATNTEAFF.

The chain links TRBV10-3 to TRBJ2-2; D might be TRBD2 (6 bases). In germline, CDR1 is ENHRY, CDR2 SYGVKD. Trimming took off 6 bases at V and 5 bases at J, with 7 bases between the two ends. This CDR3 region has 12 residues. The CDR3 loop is CAIRAGTGELFF. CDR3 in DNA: TGTGCCATCAGGGCGGGAACCGGGGAGCTGTTTTTT.